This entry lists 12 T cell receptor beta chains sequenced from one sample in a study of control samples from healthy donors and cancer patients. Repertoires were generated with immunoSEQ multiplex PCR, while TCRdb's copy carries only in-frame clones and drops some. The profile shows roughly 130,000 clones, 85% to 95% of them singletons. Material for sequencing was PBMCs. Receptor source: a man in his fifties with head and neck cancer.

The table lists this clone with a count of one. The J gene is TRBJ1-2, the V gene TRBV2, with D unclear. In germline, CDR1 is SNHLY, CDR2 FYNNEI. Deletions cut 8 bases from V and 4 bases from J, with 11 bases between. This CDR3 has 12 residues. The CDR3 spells CASGQNSYGYTF. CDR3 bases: TGTGCCAGCGGGCAGAATTCCTATGGCTACACCTTC.

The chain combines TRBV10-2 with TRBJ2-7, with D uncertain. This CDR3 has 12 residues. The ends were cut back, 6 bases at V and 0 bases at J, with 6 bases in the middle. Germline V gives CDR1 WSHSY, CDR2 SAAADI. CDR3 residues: CASRGISYEQYF. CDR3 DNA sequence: TGCGCCAGCAGAGGGATCTCCTACGAGCAGTACTTC.

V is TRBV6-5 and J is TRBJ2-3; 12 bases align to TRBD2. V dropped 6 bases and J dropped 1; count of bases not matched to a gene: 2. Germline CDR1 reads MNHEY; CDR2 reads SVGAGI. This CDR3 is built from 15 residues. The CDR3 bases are TGTGCCAGCAGGTGGACTAGCGGGGGCACAGATACGCAGTATTTT. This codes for CASRWTSGGTDTQYF.

In DNA form, the CDR3 reads TGTGCCAGCAGCTTGACAGGGGGCTACACTGAAGCTTTCTTT. Residues: CASSLTGGYTEAFF. J is TRBJ1-1 and V is TRBV5-6, with 9 bases identical to TRBD1. The germline gives CDR1 SGHDT, CDR2 YYEEEE. CDR3 size: 14 residues. J was trimmed by 3 bases and V by 1 base; bases with no gene match: 1. Filled out from reference TRBV5-6 and TRBJ1-1, the complete variable domain reads DAGVTQSPTHLIKTRGQQVTLRCSPKSGHDTVSWYQQALGQGPQFIFQYYEEEERQRGNFPDRFSGHQFPNYSSELNVNALLLGDSALYLCASSLTGGYTEAFFGQGTRLTVV.

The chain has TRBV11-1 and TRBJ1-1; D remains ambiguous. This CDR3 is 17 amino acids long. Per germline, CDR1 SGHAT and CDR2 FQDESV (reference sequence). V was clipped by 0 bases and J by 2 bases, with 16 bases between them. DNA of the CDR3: TGTGCCAGCAGCTTAGCTTTCTACTATCGCGTCAACACTGAAGCTTTCTTT. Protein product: CASSLAFYYRVNTEAFF.

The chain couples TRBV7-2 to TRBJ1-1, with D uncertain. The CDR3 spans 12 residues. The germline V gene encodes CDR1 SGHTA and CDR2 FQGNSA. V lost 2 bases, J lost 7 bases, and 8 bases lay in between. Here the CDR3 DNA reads TGTGCCAGCAGCTTAAATGAGGATGAAGCTTTCTTT. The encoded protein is CASSLNEDEAFF.

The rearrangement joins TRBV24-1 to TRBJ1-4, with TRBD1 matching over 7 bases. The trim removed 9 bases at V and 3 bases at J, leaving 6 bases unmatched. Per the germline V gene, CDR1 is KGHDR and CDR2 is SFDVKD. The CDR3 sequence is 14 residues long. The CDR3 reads CATGTGAANEKLFF. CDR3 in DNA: TGTGCCACCGGAACAGGGGCGGCTAATGAAAAACTGTTTTTT.

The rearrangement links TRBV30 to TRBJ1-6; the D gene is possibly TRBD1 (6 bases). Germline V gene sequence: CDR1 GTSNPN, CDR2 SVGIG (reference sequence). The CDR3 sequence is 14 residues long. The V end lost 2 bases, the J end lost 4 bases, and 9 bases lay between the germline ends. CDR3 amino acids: CAWSLGQYNSPLHF. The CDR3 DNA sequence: TGTGCCTGGAGTCTAGGACAGTATAATTCACCCCTCCACTTT.

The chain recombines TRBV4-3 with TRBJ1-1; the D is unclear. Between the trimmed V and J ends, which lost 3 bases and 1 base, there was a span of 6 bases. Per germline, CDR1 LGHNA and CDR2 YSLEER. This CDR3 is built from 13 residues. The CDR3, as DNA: TGCGCCAGCAGCCAGACGAGGAACACTGAAGCTTTCTTT. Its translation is CASSQTRNTEAFF.

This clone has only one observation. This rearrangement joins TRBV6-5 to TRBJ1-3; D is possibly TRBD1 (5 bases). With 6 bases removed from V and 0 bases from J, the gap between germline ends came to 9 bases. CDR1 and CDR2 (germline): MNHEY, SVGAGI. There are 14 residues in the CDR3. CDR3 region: CASRNRISGNTIYF. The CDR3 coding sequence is TGTGCCAGCAGAAACAGGATCTCTGGAAACACCATATATTTT.

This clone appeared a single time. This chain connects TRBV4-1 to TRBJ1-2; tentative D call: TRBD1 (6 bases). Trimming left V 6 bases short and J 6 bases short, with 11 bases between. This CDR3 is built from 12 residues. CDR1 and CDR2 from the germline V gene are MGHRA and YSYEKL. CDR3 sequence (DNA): TGCGCCAGCAGACAGGGAGGAGATGGCTACACCTTC. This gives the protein CASRQGGDGYTF.

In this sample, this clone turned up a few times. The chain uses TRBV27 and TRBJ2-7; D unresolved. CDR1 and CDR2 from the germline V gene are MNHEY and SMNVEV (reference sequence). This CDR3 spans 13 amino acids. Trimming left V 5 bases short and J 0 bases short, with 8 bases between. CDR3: CASSQPHSYEQYF. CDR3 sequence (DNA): TGTGCCAGCAGTCAACCGCACTCCTACGAGCAGTACTTC.